Below are 4 T cell receptor beta chains sequenced from a single sample in a study of blood T cell repertoires in COVID-19. Repertoires were generated with immunoSEQ multiplex PCR, while TCRdb's copy carries only in-frame clones and drops some. The data show roughly 280,000 clones, more than 80% seen once. Sequencing used PBMCs or T cells enriched from blood (not recorded which). The receptors were sampled from a woman aged 25 to 39 with acute COVID-19.

This rearrangement joins TRBV6-2 or TRBV6-3 to TRBJ1-4; D is ambiguous. Trimming removed 4 bases at V and 7 bases at J, with 10 bases between. Germline CDR1 MNHEY, CDR2 SVGEGT. The CDR3 runs to 13 residues. This CDR3 reads CASSSSGSEKLFF. CDR3 in DNA: TGTGCCAGCAGTTCCTCCGGGAGTGAAAAACTGTTTTTT.

The genes are TRBV28 and TRBJ1-5; D not certain. Deletions cut 7 bases from V and 9 bases from J, with 10 bases between. The CDR3 length is 11 residues. Germline loops: CDR1 MDHEN, CDR2 SYDVKM. DNA of the CDR3: TGTGCCAGCAACACTGCGGGGCCCCAGCATTTT. This encodes CASNTAGPQHF.

This chain's CDR3 is CASSLTGVGWGEQYF. In DNA form, the CDR3 reads TGTGCCAGCAGCTTGACGGGAGTGGGATGGGGGGAGCAGTACTTC. The chain joins TRBV5-4 to TRBJ2-7; a possible D gene is TRBD2 (6 bases). V was trimmed by 1 base and J by 7 bases, leaving 18 bases between them. Looked up from germline, CDR1 is SGHNT and CDR2 is YYREEE (reference sequence). CDR3 size: 15 residues.

The chain combines TRBV28 with TRBJ2-7; unclear D gene. Between the trimmed V and J ends, which lost 2 bases and 1 base, there was a span of 9 bases. Germline V lookup: CDR1 MDHEN, CDR2 SYDVKM. This CDR3 contains 14 residues. The CDR3 here is CASSLTVESYEQYF. The CDR3 coding sequence is TGTGCCAGCAGTTTAACGGTAGAATCCTACGAGCAGTACTTC.